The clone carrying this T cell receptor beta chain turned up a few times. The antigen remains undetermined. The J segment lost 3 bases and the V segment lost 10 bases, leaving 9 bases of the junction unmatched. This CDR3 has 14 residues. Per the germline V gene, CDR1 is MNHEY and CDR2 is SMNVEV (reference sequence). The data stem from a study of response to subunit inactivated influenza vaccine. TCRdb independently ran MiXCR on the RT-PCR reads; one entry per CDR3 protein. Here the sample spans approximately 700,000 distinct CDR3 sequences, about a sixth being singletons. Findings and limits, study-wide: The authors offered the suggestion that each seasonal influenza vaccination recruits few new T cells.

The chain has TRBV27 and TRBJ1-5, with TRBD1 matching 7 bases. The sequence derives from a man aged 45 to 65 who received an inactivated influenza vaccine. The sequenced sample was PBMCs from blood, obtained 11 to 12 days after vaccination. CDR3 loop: CAKPGGGSNQPQHF. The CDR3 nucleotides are TGTGCCAAACCGGGAGGGGGCTCCAATCAGCCCCAGCATTTT.